Listed here are 2 T cell receptor beta chains from one sample, sequenced in a study of CD8+ T cells in alopecia areata. RNA extraction was followed by reverse transcription into cDNA, which acted as the sequencing template. Assay: immunoSEQ multiplex PCR; the TCRdb copy retains only in-frame clones and omits some. The repertoire holds under 250,000 clones, with approximately 57% as singletons. Noted treatment: oral pan-JAK inhibitor, 5-10 mg twice daily. Sequencing used CD4+ T cells sorted from blood, obtained at week 4, from a patient treated with tofacitinib. The receptor source for this set is a human donor with alopecia areata.

The rearrangement uses TRBV30 and TRBJ2-7, with a weak D call TRBD1 (5 bases). Germline-derived CDR1 and CDR2 are GTSNPN and SVGIG (reference sequence). With 0 bases removed from V and 7 bases from J, the gap between germline ends came to 7 bases. This CDR3 has 11 amino acids. The CDR3 DNA is TGTGCCTGGAGTGTGGGGCGGGAGCAGTACTTC. Its protein is CAWSVGREQYF.

V usage is TRBV23-1 and J usage is TRBJ2-5; weak D call: TRBD1 (5 bases). TRBV23-1 is assigned to the ORF class and has an uncertain function. CDR3 length equals 17 residues. With 0 bases removed from V and 5 bases from J, the gap between germline ends came to 19 bases. The CDR3 region has the DNA TGCGCCAGCAGTCAATCGGGGAACCCCCAGGGTGGCGAGACCCAGTACTTC. It yields the protein CASSQSGNPQGGETQYF.